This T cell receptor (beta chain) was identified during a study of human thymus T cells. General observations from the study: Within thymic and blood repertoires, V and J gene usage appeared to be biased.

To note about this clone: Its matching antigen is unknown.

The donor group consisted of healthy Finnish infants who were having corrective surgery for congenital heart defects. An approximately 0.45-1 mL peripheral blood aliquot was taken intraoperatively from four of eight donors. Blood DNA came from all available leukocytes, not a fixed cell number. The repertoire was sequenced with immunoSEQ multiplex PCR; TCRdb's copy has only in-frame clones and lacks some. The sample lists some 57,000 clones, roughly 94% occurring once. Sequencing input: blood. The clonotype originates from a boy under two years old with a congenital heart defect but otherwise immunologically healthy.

CDR3 region: CASEQGAGNTIYF. As DNA, the CDR3 is TGTGCCAGCGAACAGGGTGCTGGAAACACCATATATTTT. The chain uses TRBV2 and TRBJ1-3, with a tentative D call TRBD1 (6 bases). Germline loops: CDR1 SNHLY, CDR2 FYNNEI. The V and J ends lost 8 bases and 2 bases respectively, with 10 bases between them. The CDR3 has 13 residues.